The rows below give T cell receptor beta chains drawn from one sample of a study of glioma-infiltrating T cells after dendritic cell vaccination. Here immunoSEQ multiplex PCR was the method, and the copy in TCRdb shows in-frame clones only, minus some. The data contain 80,000 to 100,000 clones, around three quarters of them singletons. The material sequenced was blood, taken before dendritic cell vaccination. Receptors were obtained from a human donor with glioblastoma. Both conserved end residues are part of each CDR3. The D gene is left open where the match is weak. Part of the rows lack a size; the others show once, few, many or a class for expanded clones.

d_call	j_call	clone_size	v_call	cdr3_aa	cdr3_nt
TRBD1	TRBJ1-2	NA	TRBV30	CAWSVRPTGGARGYTF	TGTGCCTGGAGTGTACGTCCGACAGGGGGCGCGCGCGGCTACACCTTC
TRBD1	TRBJ1-2	NA	TRBV28	CASRRGTVEGYGYTF	TGTGCCAGCAGGCGCGGGACAGTAGAAGGTTATGGCTACACCTTC
NA	TRBJ1-6	NA	TRBV4-2	CASSQDQGTYNSPLHF	TGTGCCAGCAGCCAAGATCAGGGCACCTATAATTCACCCCTCCACTTT
TRBD1	TRBJ1-2	NA	TRBV2	CASSDFGTAFNYGYTF	TGTGCCAGCAGTGATTTTGGGACAGCTTTCAACTATGGCTACACCTTC
TRBD1	TRBJ2-7	NA	TRBV5-1	CASSIGGTGGAGEQYF	TGCGCCAGCAGCATCGGGGGGACAGGGGGCGCGGGCGAGCAGTACTTC
NA	TRBJ1-1	NA	TRBV6-1	CASSENGGRRRAFF	TGTGCCAGCAGTGAAAATGGTGGGAGGAGGCGAGCTTTCTTT
NA	TRBJ2-7	NA	TRBV5-1	CASSVGTATSSYEQYF	TGCGCCAGCAGCGTTGGAACAGCTACGAGCTCCTACGAGCAGTACTTC
TRBD1	TRBJ1-1	once	TRBV27	CASRLFSGTGGRNTEAFF	TGTGCCAGCAGATTATTTTCCGGGACAGGGGGCAGGAACACTGAAGCTTTCTTT
NA	TRBJ2-3	NA	TRBV9	CASMGRGGGTDTQYF	TGTGCCAGCATGGGAAGGGGCGGGGGCACAGATACGCAGTATTTT
NA	TRBJ1-1	NA	TRBV2	CASRKTAPNTEAFF	TGTGCCAGCAGGAAGACAGCGCCGAACACTGAAGCTTTCTTT
TRBD2	TRBJ2-7	few	TRBV5-1	CASRPPGYGREVYEQYF	TGCGCCAGCCGCCCCCCGGGGTACGGGCGGGAGGTCTACGAGCAGTACTTC
NA	TRBJ1-3	NA	TRBV18	CASSPSRTSGNTIYF	TGTGCCAGCTCACCATCCAGGACTTCTGGAAACACCATATATTTT
TRBD2	TRBJ2-7	NA	TRBV6-1	CATLTGTSGIREQYF	TGTGCCACCTTAACCGGGACTAGCGGGATTCGGGAGCAGTACTTC
NA	TRBJ2-3	NA	TRBV29-1	CSVRVDGGTDTQYF	TGCAGCGTTAGGGTGGACGGAGGAACAGATACGCAGTATTTT
TRBD1	TRBJ1-3	NA	TRBV20-1	CSARTGSAIYF	TGCAGTGCTAGGACAGGGAGTGCCATATATTTT
NA	TRBJ2-5	NA	TRBV5-1	CASSPQGGQETQYF	TGCGCCAGCAGCCCTCAGGGGGGCCAAGAGACCCAGTACTTC
NA	TRBJ2-7	NA	TRBV2	CASSEAHSYYEQYF	TGTGCCAGCAGTGAAGCCCACTCTTACTACGAGCAGTACTTC
TRBD1	TRBJ2-3	once	TRBV28	CASSLRTGFDTQYF	TGTGCCAGCAGTTTAAGGACAGGGTTTGATACGCAGTATTTT
NA	TRBJ1-5	NA	TRBV5-4	CASSLTGSNQPQHF	TGTGCCAGCAGCTTGACAGGGAGCAATCAGCCCCAGCATTTT
NA	TRBJ1-5	NA	TRBV11-2	CASSFTGNNQPQHF	TGTGCCAGCAGCTTTACGGGTAACAATCAGCCCCAGCATTTT
NA	TRBJ1-5	NA	TRBV6-6	CASSYGGGGNQPQHF	TGTGCCAGCAGTTACGGTGGGGGGGGGAATCAGCCCCAGCATTTT
NA	TRBJ1-2	NA	TRBV19	CAASSAVNYGYTF	TGTGCCGCCTCGTCGGCGGTTAACTATGGCTACACCTTC
TRBD1	TRBJ2-1	NA	TRBV5-6	CASSSFPGQGNNEQFF	TGTGCCAGCAGCTCCTTTCCGGGACAGGGAAACAATGAGCAGTTCTTC
TRBD1	TRBJ1-1	NA	TRBV5-1	CASSYGGRGMTEAFF	TGCGCCAGCAGCTACGGCGGCAGGGGGATGACTGAAGCTTTCTTT
NA	TRBJ2-1	NA	TRBV6-1	CASKTGGGTYNEQFF	TGTGCCAGCAAAACGGGGGGCGGAACTTACAATGAGCAGTTCTTC
NA	TRBJ2-7	NA	TRBV29-1	CSVRVRSYEQYF	TGCAGCGTTCGCGTCCGTTCTTACGAGCAGTACTTC
NA	TRBJ1-1	NA	TRBV25-1	CASSEGGLQAFF	TGTGCCAGCAGTGAAGGCGGTCTCCAAGCTTTCTTT
NA	TRBJ2-7	NA	TRBV5-6	CASSLISPWGSEQYF	TGTGCCAGCAGCTTGATATCCCCCTGGGGCTCCGAGCAGTACTTC
NA	TRBJ1-1	NA	TRBV10-3	CAISDRGNTEAFF	TGTGCCATCAGTGACAGGGGGAACACTGAAGCTTTCTTT
TRBD1	TRBJ1-6	NA	TRBV27	CASRLRGAYSPLHF	TGTGCCAGCAGGCTCAGGGGGGCCTATTCACCCCTCCACTTT
NA	TRBJ1-2	NA	TRBV11-3	CASSPGGGGPYGYTF	TGTGCCAGCAGCCCTGGGGGGGGAGGGCCCTATGGCTACACCTTC
NA	TRBJ2-7	NA	TRBV6-5	CASSYSREGNYEQYF	TGTGCCAGCAGTTACTCGAGGGAAGGTAACTACGAGCAGTACTTC
NA	TRBJ1-2	NA	TRBV10-3	CAISTPNTGSGGYTF	TGTGCCATCAGTACCCCGAATACAGGGAGTGGCGGCTACACCTTC
TRBD1	TRBJ1-2	NA	TRBV27	CASRTSTGNYGYTF	TGTGCCAGCCGGACCTCGACAGGGAACTATGGCTACACCTTC
NA	TRBJ2-7	NA	TRBV6-1	CASSEAGGLGQYF	TGTGCCAGCAGTGAAGCCGGGGGGCTGGGGCAGTACTTC